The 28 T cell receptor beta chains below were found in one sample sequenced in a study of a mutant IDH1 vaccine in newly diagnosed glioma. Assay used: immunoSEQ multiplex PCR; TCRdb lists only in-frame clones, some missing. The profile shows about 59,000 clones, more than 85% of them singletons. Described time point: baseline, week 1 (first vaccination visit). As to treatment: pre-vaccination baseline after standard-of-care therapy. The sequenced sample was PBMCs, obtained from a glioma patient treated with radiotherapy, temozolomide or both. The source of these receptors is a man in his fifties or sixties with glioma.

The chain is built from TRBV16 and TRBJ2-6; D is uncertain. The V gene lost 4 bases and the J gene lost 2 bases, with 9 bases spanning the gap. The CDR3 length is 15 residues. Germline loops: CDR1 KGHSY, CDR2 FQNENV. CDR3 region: CASSRRWAGANVLTF. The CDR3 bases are TGTGCCAGCAGCCGCCGATGGGCTGGGGCCAACGTCCTGACTTTC.

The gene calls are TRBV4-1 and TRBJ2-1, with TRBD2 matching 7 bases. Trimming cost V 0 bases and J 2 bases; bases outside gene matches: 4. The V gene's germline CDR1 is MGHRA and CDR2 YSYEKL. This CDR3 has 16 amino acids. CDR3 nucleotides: TGCGCCAGCAGCCAAGATACGGGGGGACCCTACAATGAGCAGTTCTTC. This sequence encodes CASSQDTGGPYNEQFF.

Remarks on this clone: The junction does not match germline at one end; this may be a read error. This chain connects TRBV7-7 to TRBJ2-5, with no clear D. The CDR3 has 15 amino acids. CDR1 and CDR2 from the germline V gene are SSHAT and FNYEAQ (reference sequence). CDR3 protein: CASSLTSGFSDPQYF. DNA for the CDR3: TGTGCTAGCAGCTTGACGTCAGGTTTCTCCGACCCCCAGTACTTC. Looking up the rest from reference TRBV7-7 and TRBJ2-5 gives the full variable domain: GAGVSQSPRYKVTKRGQDVTLRCDPISSHATLYWYQQALGQGPEFLTYFNYEAQPDKSGLPSDRFSAERPEGSISTLTIQRTEQRDSAMYRCASSLTSGFSDPQYFGPGTRLLVL.

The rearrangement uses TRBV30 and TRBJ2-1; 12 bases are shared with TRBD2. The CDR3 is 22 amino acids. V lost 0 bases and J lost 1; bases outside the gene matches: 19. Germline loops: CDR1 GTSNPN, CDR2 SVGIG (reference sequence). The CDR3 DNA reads TGTGCCTGGAGTGTTAGCTATCTTGGACTAGCGGGGCCCCCCGGTTCCTACAATGAGCAGTTCTTC. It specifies CAWSVSYLGLAGPPGSYNEQFF.

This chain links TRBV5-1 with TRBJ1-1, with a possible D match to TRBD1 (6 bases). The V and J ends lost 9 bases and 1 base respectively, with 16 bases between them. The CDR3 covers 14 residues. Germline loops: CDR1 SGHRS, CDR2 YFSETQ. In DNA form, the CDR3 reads TGCGCCACCGCCGGGGGGCCGGGGAACACTGAAGCTTTCTTT. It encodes CATAGGPGNTEAFF. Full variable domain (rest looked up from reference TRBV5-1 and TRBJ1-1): KAGVTQTPRYLIKTRGQQVTLSCSPISGHRSVSWYQQTPGQGLQFLFEYFSETQRNKGNFPGRFSGRQFSNSRSEMNVSTLELGDSALYLCATAGGPGNTEAFFGQGTRLTVV.

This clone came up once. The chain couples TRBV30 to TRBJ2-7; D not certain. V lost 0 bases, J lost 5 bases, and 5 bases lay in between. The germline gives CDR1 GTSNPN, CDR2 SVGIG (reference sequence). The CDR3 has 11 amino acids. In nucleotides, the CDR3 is TGTGCCTGGAGTGTCCTAGACGAGCAGTACTTC. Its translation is CAWSVLDEQYF.

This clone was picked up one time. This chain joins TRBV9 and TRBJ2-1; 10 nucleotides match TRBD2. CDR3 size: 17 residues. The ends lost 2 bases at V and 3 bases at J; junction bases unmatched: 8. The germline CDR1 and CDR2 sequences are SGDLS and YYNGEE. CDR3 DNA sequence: TGTGCCAGCAGCGTCATACCTCTAGCGGGGGACTACAATGAGCAGTTCTTC. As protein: CASSVIPLAGDYNEQFF.

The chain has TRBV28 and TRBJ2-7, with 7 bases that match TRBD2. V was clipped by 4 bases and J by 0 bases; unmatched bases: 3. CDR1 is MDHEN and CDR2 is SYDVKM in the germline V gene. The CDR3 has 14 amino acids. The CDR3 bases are TGTGCCAGCAGTTGGGGGGGGAGCTCCTACGAGCAGTACTTC. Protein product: CASSWGGSSYEQYF.

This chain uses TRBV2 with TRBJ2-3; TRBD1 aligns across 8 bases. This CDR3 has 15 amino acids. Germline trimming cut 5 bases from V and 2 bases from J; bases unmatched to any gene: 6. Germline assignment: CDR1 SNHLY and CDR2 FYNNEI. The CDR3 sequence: CASSRQGNPTDTQYF. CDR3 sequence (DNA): TGTGCCAGCAGTCGACAGGGGAATCCCACAGATACGCAGTATTTT.

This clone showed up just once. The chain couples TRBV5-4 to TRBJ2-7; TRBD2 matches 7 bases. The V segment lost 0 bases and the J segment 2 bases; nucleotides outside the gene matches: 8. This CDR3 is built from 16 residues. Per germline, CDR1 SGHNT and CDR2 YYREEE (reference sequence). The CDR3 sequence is CASSLAPAGDTYEQYF. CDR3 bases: TGTGCCAGCAGCTTGGCCCCTGCGGGAGACACCTACGAGCAGTACTTC.

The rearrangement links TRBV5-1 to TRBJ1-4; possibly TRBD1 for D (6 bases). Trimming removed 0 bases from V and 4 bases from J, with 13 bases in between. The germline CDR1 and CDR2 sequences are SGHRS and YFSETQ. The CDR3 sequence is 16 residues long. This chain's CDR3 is CASSLAGHRGNEKLFF. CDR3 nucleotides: TGCGCCAGCAGCTTGGCGGGACACCGGGGTAATGAAAAACTGTTTTTT. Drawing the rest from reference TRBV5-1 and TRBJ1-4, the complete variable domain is KAGVTQTPRYLIKTRGQQVTLSCSPISGHRSVSWYQQTPGQGLQFLFEYFSETQRNKGNFPGRFSGRQFSNSRSEMNVSTLELGDSALYLCASSLAGHRGNEKLFFGSGTQLSVL.

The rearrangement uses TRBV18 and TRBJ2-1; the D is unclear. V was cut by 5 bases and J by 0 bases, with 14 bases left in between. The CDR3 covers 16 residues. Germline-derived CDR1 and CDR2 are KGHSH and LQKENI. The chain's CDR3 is CASSTTGPSSYNEQFF. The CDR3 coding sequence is TGTGCCAGCTCAACAACCGGACCCAGCTCCTACAATGAGCAGTTCTTC.

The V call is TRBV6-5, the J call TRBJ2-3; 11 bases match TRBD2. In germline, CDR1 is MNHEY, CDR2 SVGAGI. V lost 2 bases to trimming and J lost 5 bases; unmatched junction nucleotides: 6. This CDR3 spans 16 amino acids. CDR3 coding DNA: TGTGCCAGCAGTTACGGGCTAGCGGGGGGCGAAGATACGCAGTATTTT. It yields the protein CASSYGLAGGEDTQYF.

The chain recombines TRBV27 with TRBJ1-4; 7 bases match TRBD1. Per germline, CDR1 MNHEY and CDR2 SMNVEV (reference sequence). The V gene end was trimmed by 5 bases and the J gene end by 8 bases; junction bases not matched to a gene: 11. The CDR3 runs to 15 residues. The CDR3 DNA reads TGTGCCAGCAGTGCGGACCCAGGGGGAAGAGAAAAACTGTTTTTT. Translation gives CASSADPGGREKLFF.

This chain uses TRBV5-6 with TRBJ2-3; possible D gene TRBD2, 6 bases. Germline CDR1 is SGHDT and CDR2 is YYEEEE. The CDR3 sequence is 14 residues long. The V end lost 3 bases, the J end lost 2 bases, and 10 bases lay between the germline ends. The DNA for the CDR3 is TGTGCCAGCAGCTCACTAGCTACCACAGATACGCAGTATTTT. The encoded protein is CASSSLATTDTQYF.

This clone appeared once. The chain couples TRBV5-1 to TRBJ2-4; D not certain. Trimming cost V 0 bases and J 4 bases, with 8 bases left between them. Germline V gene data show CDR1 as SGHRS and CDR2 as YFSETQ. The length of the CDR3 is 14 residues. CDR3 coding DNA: TGCGCCAGCAGCTTGGTGCCAGGAAAAAACATTCAGTACTTC. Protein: CASSLVPGKNIQYF. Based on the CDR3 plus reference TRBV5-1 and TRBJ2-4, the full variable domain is KAGVTQTPRYLIKTRGQQVTLSCSPISGHRSVSWYQQTPGQGLQFLFEYFSETQRNKGNFPGRFSGRQFSNSRSEMNVSTLELGDSALYLCASSLVPGKNIQYFGAGTRLSVL.

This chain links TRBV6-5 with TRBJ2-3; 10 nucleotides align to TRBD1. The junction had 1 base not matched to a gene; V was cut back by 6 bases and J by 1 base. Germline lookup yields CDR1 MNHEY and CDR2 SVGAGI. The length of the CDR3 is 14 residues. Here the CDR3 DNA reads TGTGCCAGCAGAGGACAGGGGGGCACAGATACGCAGTATTTT. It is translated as CASRGQGGTDTQYF.

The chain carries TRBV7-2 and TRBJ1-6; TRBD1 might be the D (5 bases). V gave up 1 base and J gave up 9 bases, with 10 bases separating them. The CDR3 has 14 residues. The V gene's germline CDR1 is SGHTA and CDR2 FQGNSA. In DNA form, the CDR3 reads TGTGCCAGCAGCTTAGGTCAGGGTGGTTCACCCCTCCACTTT. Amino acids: CASSLGQGGSPLHF.

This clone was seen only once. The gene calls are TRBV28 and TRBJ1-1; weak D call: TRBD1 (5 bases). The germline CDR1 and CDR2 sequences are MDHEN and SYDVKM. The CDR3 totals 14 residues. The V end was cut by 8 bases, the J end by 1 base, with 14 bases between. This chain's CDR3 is CASRPGGRNTEAFF. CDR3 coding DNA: TGTGCCAGCCGCCCCGGGGGGAGGAACACTGAAGCTTTCTTT. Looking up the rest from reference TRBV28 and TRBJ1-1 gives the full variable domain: DVKVTQSSRYLVKRTGEKVFLECVQDMDHENMFWYRQDPGLGLRLIYFSYDVKMKEKGDIPEGYSVSREKKERFSLILESASTNQTSMYLCASRPGGRNTEAFFGQGTRLTVV.

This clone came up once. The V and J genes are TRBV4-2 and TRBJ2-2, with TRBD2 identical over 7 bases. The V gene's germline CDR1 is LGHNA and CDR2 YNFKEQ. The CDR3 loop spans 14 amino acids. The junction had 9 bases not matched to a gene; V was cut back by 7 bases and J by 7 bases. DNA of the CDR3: TGTGCCAGCACGTCGGAGCGGGGCCTCGGGGAGCTGTTTTTT. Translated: CASTSERGLGELFF.

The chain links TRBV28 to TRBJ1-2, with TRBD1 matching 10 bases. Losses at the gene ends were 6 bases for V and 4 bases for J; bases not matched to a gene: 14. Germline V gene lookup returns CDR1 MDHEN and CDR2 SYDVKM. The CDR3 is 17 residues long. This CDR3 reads CASRPILTRTGGYGYTF. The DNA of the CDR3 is TGTGCCAGCAGACCTATCCTTACCCGGACAGGGGGCTATGGCTACACCTTC.

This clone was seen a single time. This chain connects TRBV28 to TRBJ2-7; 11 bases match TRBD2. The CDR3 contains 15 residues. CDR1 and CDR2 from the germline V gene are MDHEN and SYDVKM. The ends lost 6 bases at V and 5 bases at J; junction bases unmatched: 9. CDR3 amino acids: CASSSPTSGVHEQYF. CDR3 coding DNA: TGTGCCAGCAGCTCTCCGACTAGCGGGGTCCACGAGCAGTACTTC.

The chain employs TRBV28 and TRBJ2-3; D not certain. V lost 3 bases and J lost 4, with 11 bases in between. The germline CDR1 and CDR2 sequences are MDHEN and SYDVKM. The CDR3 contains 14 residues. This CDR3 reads CASSFTMLADTQYF. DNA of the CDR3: TGTGCCAGCAGTTTTACCATGCTGGCAGATACGCAGTATTTT.

CDR3 coding DNA: TGTGCCAGCAGCTTGGAACGGGGGGTCCGAGAGACCCAGTACTTC. This sequence encodes CASSLERGVRETQYF. This rearrangement joins TRBV5-6 to TRBJ2-5, with 7 bases fitting TRBD2. Germline assignment: CDR1 SGHDT and CDR2 YYEEEE. The CDR3 consists of 15 residues. Unmatched junction bases numbered 6, after V lost 0 bases and J lost 4 bases. The variable domain in full, completed from reference TRBV5-6 and TRBJ2-5, reads DAGVTQSPTHLIKTRGQQVTLRCSPKSGHDTVSWYQQALGQGPQFIFQYYEEEERQRGNFPDRFSGHQFPNYSSELNVNALLLGDSALYLCASSLERGVRETQYFGPGTRLLVL.

This CDR3 is CASSSSRVQANTGELFF. In nucleotides, the CDR3 is TGTGCCAGCAGCTCCTCCCGGGTGCAAGCGAACACCGGGGAGCTGTTTTTT. This chain connects TRBV7-2 to TRBJ2-2; D not resolved. Germline V lookup: CDR1 SGHTA, CDR2 FQGNSA. This CDR3 has 17 residues. The V end lost 4 bases, the J end lost 0 bases, and 15 bases lay between the germline ends.

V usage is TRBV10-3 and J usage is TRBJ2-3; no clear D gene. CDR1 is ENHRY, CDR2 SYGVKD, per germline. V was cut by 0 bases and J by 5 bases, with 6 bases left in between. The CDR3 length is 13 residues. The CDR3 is CAISESGRDTQYF. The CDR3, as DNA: TGTGCCATCAGTGAGTCCGGCAGAGATACGCAGTATTTT.

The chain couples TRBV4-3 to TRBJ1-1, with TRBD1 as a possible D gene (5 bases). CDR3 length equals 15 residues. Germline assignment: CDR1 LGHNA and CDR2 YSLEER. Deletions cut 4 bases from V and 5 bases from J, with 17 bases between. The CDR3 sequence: CASSLGMAGRTEAFF. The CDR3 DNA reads TGCGCCAGCAGCCTTGGAATGGCAGGGAGGACTGAAGCTTTCTTT.

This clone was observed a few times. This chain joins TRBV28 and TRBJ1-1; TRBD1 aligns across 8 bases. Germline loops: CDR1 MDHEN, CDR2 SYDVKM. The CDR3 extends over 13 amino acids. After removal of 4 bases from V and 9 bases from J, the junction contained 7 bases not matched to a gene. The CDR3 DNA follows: TGTGCCAGCAGTTCAGGACAGGGACTTAAAGCTTTCTTT. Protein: CASSSGQGLKAFF.